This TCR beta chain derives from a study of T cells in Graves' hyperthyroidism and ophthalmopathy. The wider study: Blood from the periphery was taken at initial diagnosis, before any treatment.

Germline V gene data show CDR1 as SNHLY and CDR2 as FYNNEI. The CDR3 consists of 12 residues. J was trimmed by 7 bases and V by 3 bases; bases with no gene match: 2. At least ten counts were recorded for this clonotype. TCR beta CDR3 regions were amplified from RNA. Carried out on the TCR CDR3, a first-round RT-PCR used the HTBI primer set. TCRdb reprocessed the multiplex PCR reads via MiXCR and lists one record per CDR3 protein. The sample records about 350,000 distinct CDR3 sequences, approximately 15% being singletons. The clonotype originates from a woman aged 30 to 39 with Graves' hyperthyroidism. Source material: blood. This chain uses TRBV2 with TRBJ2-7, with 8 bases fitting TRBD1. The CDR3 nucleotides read TGTGCCAGCAGTGAGAACAGGGGGGAGCAGTACTTC. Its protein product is CASSENRGEQYF.